This T cell receptor beta chain appears in the sequencing data of a study of blood T cell repertoires in COVID-19. V lost 4 bases and J lost 7; bases outside the gene matches: 4. The CDR3 is 13 residues long. The germline gives CDR1 MNHEY, CDR2 SMNVEV (reference sequence). Libraries were prepared by immunoSEQ multiplex PCR; TCRdb keeps only in-frame clonotypes and omits some of them. This sample carries more than 400,000 clones, about 92% of them seen once, and the ten largest clones take 0.6%. Those who participated ranged in age from roughly 18 to 90 years and resided in some 24 US areas. Allocation to cohorts depended on clinical history reported by the participants.

This TCR was sampled from a young man who had recovered from COVID-19. Input material: PBMCs or T cells enriched from blood (not recorded which). The V gene is TRBV27, the J gene TRBJ1-2, with 9 bases fitting TRBD1. The CDR3 DNA reads as TGTGCCAGCAGTTCGGGACAGGGCCGTGGCTACACCTTC. Amino acid sequence: CASSSGQGRGYTF.